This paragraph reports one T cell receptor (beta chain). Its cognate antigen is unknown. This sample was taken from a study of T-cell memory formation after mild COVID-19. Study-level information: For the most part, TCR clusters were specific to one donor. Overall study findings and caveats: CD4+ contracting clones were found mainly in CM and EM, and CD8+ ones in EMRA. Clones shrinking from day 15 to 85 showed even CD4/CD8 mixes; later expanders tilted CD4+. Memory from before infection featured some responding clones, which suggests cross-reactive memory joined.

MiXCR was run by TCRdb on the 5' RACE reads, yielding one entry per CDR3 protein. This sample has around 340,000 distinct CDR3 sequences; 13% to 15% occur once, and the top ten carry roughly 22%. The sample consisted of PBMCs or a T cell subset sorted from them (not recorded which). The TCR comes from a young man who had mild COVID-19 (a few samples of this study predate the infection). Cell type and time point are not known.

CDR3 loop: CSANRDDVPGLQETQYF. CDR3 DNA: TGCAGTGCAAACCGGGACGACGTGCCTGGGCTACAAGAGACCCAGTACTTC. This sequence joins TRBV20-1 and TRBJ2-5, with D perhaps TRBD1 or TRBD2 (5 bases each). The CDR3 is 17 residues long. The V end was cut by 6 bases, the J end by 2 bases, with 25 bases between. CDR1 is DFQATT, CDR2 SNEGSKA, per germline (reference sequence).